This T cell receptor (beta chain) was identified in a study of cytomegalovirus exposure and HLA in healthy donors. This clone came up a few times. The PCR contained 60 Vbeta and 13 Jbeta primers. Data came from immunoSEQ multiplex PCR; TCRdb stores just in-frame clones and leaves some out. The repertoire holds 90,000 to 120,000 clones, with 81% as singletons. The V end was cut by 2 bases, the J end by 8 bases, with 4 bases between. The germline CDR1 and CDR2 sequences are MNHEY and SMNVEV (reference sequence). The CDR3 extends over 11 amino acids. Sequenced sample: PBMCs. The chain is built from TRBV27 and TRBJ2-4; D call uncertain. This TCR came from a man aged 25-40 years in good health and CMV-seronegative. As DNA, the CDR3 is TGTGCCAGCAGTTTAGGAGACATTCAGTACTTC. This encodes CASSLGDIQYF.